The T cell receptor (beta chain) described here comes from a study of early T cells in non-severe SARS-CoV-2 infection. The wider study: Sequencing of unsorted whole blood was done on bulk RNA, leaving chains unpaired. The study's findings and limits: VDJdb matching favored anti-spike CD8 responses, missing private and CD4 specificities.

The CDR3 contains 12 residues. The V end lost 6 bases, the J end lost 2 bases, and 7 bases lay between the germline ends. Germline V gene data show CDR1 as SNHLY and CDR2 as FYNNEI. This clonotype was detected a few times. Its antigen is unknown. Unique molecular identifiers tagged individual cDNA molecules. TCRdb re-called the 5' RACE reads through MiXCR, storing one row per CDR3 protein. This repertoire shows under 85,000 distinct CDR3 sequences, about 12% found once; its top ten account for less than 3%. Sample: whole blood. V is TRBV2 and J is TRBJ1-1, with D unresolved. The clonotype comes from an adult who was a healthcare worker with PCR-confirmed SARS-CoV-2 infection or an uninfected control (not recorded which). This CDR3 reads CASRPVNTEAFF. The CDR3 DNA sequence: TGTGCCAGCAGACCTGTAAACACTGAAGCTTTCTTT.